The source of this T cell receptor (beta chain) is a study of blood T cell repertoires in COVID-19. Study in general: From the United States, Italy and Spain came samples of acute and convalescent COVID-19.

Using immunoSEQ multiplex PCR, the repertoire was profiled, and TCRdb retains in-frame clones only, with some absent. The top ten hold around 0.88% of the sample, which has 150,000 to 200,000 clones, about 87% seen once. This clone appeared a single time. Per the germline V gene, CDR1 is SGDLS and CDR2 is YYNGEE. This CDR3 spans 13 amino acids. V shed 4 bases and J shed 0 bases, with 7 bases lying between them. The sequencing input was peripheral blood. The chain has TRBV9 and TRBJ1-1, with no clear D. This receptor was obtained from a woman aged 18-29 years who had recovered from COVID-19. The CDR3 sequence: CASSLAVNTEAFF. As DNA, the CDR3 is TGTGCCAGCAGCTTAGCGGTGAACACTGAAGCTTTCTTT.